The TCR beta chain described here comes from a study of pediatric ulcerative colitis. Study-wide results and limits: A couple of rectal clonotypes were found only in ulcerative colitis patients, all of them. Blood-derived T cells may be present in rectal pinch biopsies.

Rectal tissue came from one to two pinch biopsies taken at colonoscopy. CDR1 is MNHEY and CDR2 is SVGAGI in the germline V gene. This CDR3 is 15 amino acids long. The V gene end was trimmed by 6 bases and the J gene end by 7 bases; junction bases not matched to a gene: 9. Clones were read by immunoSEQ multiplex PCR, and TCRdb kept only the in-frame ones, dropping some. The sample carries 35,000 or so clones, around 78% recorded once. In the case of this clone: Its matching antigen is unknown.

The chain joins TRBV6-5 to TRBJ2-7; 13 bases map to TRBD2. Sequencing used gut tissue. The sequence was collected from a boy under 18 with moderate ulcerative colitis. DNA for the CDR3: TGTGCCAGCAGCCCACTAGCGGGAGGGCCAGGGGAGCAGTACTTC. It specifies CASSPLAGGPGEQYF.